This T cell receptor beta chain was recovered during a study of blood T cell repertoires in COVID-19 (TCRdb year 2020). At the level of the whole study: Collaborator samples came from the United States, Italy and Spain and covered acute and convalescent phases of COVID-19. The material from the prospective study consisted of cDNA or gDNA derived from T cells, B-cell-depleted T cells, or PBMCs. Deeply sampled blood TCRbeta repertoires from subjects exposed to, actively infected with, or recovered from COVID-19 were included in the dataset. A freely available public database, intended as a resource for researchers studying the immune response to SARS-CoV-2, is where the repertoires were released. The samples were drawn from two sources: the first 160 participants of the ongoing ImmuneRACE study, and over 1,000 subjects contributed by 6 global collaborators. A de-identified subject ID, COVID-19 status, age in years and sex were almost always included in the sample metadata. Where HLA class I and class II types were available, the types were taken from metadata supplied by the sample provider, not from assay-based typing.

TCRbeta CDR3 regions were amplified from genomic DNA using the immunoSEQ Assay, a bias-controlled multiplex PCR. The published analysis was carried out like this. The number of nucleated cells in each sample was estimated by amplification of reference gene primers within the assay. To quantify the absolute abundance of each unique TCRbeta CDR3 rearrangement, sequence reads were collapsed and filtered. For each sample, productive Simpson clonality was calculated as the square root of Simpson's diversity index across productive rearrangements. TCRdb retrieved this table from immuneACCESS and kept in-frame rearrangements only. Not all clones are present; in checked studies, unresolved V genes account for under half, and no reason is known for the remainder. V and J calls and clone size follow that table, whereas D and trimming were derived from the DNA. The sample table records about 260,000 clones; about nine tenths of these occur just once. Roughly 4.3% of the sample lies in the top ten.

The CDR3 has 13 amino acids, counting the end cysteine and phenylalanine. CDR3 DNA is the only sequence kept; it has 39 bases, read in frame from the first base. From a lookup of the germline V gene, CDR1 and CDR2 are SNHLY and FYNNEI. V gives up 10 bases and J gives up 7 bases, and the segment between their germline ends measures 19 bases. Participants in the prospective study were aged about 18 to 95 years, lived in over 20 United States geographic areas, and enrolled through a virtual design. In the prospective study, cohorts were assigned on the basis of participant-reported clinical history obtained from a screening survey and a study questionnaire. Mobile phlebotomists in the prospective study collected whole blood, serum and a nasopharyngeal or oropharyngeal swab from every participant. Prospective study participants could optionally give additional blood draws and questionnaires over an approximately 2-month period. Blood samples from the prospective study were shipped frozen or at room temperature prior to DNA extraction.

Study-wide findings and limitations: The quantity of clinical and demographic metadata differed by source and by participant and was supplied without curation.

Worth noting for this clone: Its specific antigen is unknown. No base qualities exist here, and no much larger clone lies one base off it.

The V and J genes are TRBV2 and TRBJ1-1; the D gene cannot be resolved reliably. Sequenced: PBMCs or T cells enriched from blood (not recorded which). The TCR was taken from a woman aged 25 to 45 with acute COVID-19. The nucleotide sequence reads as follows: TGTGCCACCGAAGTCGAGGTTGGCAGTGAAGCTTTCTTT. Its product reads: CATEVEVGSEAFF.